The TCR beta chain under discussion was sequenced for a study of shared clonotypes between healthy human individuals. In the study overall: Each donor's CD8 memory used one plate, CD8 naive two, each CD4 subset three.

Sequencing was at deep level. Sequencing was performed with immunoSEQ multiplex PCR; in TCRdb, only in-frame clones are kept and a portion is missing. Of approximately 2.5 million clones in the sample, about 92% were seen once. This CDR3 has 14 amino acids. V shed 5 bases and J 7 bases; nucleotides not matched to a gene: 9. Germline loops: CDR1 GTSNPN, CDR2 SVGIG (reference sequence). Splitting the CD4+ cells yielded a CD45RA+ naive subset and a CD45RA-negative memory subset. A note on this clone: Antigen: not known.

Overall study results and limits: Sequencing depth was expected to influence donor clonotype sharing.

The clonotype originates from a man between 18 and 29 years old in good health. The sequencing sample was made of naive CD4+ T cells sorted from blood. Stated subset: CD45RA+ positively selected. The chain couples TRBV30 to TRBJ2-7; 12 bases match TRBD2. CDR3 DNA sequence: TGTGCCTGGCGCCTAGCGGGAGGGCCGTGGGAGCAGTACTTC. This translates into CAWRLAGGPWEQYF.